The 19 T cell receptor beta chains given below trace back to one sample, sequenced in a study of T cell repertoires in ileal Crohn's disease. The time point was: inflamed ileum from the surgical specimen. Clones were sequenced by immunoSEQ multiplex PCR, and TCRdb holds only the in-frame ones, with some missing. Counted here are about 17,000 clones, 60% to 85% occurring once; the ten biggest clones make up approximately 3.9%. The sequencing sample was made of ileal tissue. Receptor source: an adult with Crohn's disease.

V usage is TRBV5-4 and J usage is TRBJ1-3; TRBD1 matches 12 bases. Trimming took 5 bases from V and 0 from J; bases not matched to a gene: 9. Germline assignment: CDR1 SGHNT and CDR2 YYREEE (reference sequence). The CDR3 totals 18 residues. CDR3 in DNA: TGTGCCAGCAGTACCGGGACAGGGGGCTGGGGCTCTGGAAACACCATATATTTT. Its translation: CASSTGTGGWGSGNTIYF.

The chain is built from TRBV25-1 and TRBJ1-1, with a weak D call TRBD1 (6 bases). Trimming left V 6 bases short and J 5 bases short, with 7 bases between. Germline loops: CDR1 MGHDK, CDR2 SYGVNS. There are 11 residues in the CDR3. The CDR3 DNA follows: TGTGCCAGCAGGAGGGGGACTGAAGCTTTCTTT. This codes for CASRRGTEAFF.

This clone was observed a few times. The chain carries TRBV11-3 and TRBJ1-1, with D uncertain. The CDR3 loop spans 13 amino acids. Germline V CDR1 and CDR2: SGHNT, YENEEA. V lost 2 bases and J 7 bases, leaving 11 bases between the germline ends. CDR3 amino acids: CASSLWAEGEAFF. In DNA form, the CDR3 reads TGTGCCAGCAGCTTATGGGCAGAAGGTGAAGCTTTCTTT. Using reference TRBV11-3 and TRBJ1-1 for the parts outside the CDR3, the full variable domain is EAGVVQSPRYKIIEKKQPVAFWCNPISGHNTLYWYLQNLGQGPELLIRYENEEAVDDSQLPKDRFSAERLKGVDSTLKIQPAELGDSAVYLCASSLWAEGEAFFGQGTRLTVV.

The rearrangement joins TRBV5-1 to TRBJ1-4, with D maybe TRBD1 (6 bases). This CDR3 region has 14 residues. V dropped 0 bases and J dropped 5 bases, with 8 bases sitting between them. Germline CDR1 reads SGHRS; CDR2 reads YFSETQ. Here the CDR3 DNA reads TGCGCCAGCAGCTTGGGGGGACAAAATGAAAAACTGTTTTTT. Amino acids: CASSLGGQNEKLFF. Together with reference TRBV5-1 and TRBJ1-4, the CDR3 gives the full variable domain: KAGVTQTPRYLIKTRGQQVTLSCSPISGHRSVSWYQQTPGQGLQFLFEYFSETQRNKGNFPGRFSGRQFSNSRSEMNVSTLELGDSALYLCASSLGGQNEKLFFGSGTQLSVL.

A single count supports this clone. The gene calls are TRBV5-5 and TRBJ2-7; D uncertain. The CDR3 is made up of 12 amino acids. Germline-derived CDR1 and CDR2 are SGHKS and YYEKEE (reference sequence). Trimming cost V 0 bases and J 6 bases, with 7 bases left between them. The CDR3 is CASSLGSGEQYF. In DNA, the CDR3 is TGTGCCAGCAGCTTGGGGTCCGGCGAGCAGTACTTC. Full variable domain (missing parts from reference TRBV5-5 and TRBJ2-7): DAGVTQSPTHLIKTRGQQVTLRCSPISGHKSVSWYQQVLGQGPQFIFQYYEKEERGRGNFPDRFSARQFPNYSSELNVNALLLGDSALYLCASSLGSGEQYFGPGTRLTVT.

This clone has more than one count but fewer than ten. The chain carries TRBV28 and TRBJ1-1; no clear D. Per germline, CDR1 MDHEN and CDR2 SYDVKM. V was pared by 4 bases and J by 0 bases, with 9 bases between. The CDR3 runs to 14 residues. The CDR3 loop is CASSSGGLNTEAFF. The CDR3 nucleotides read TGTGCCAGCAGTTCCGGAGGGCTGAACACTGAAGCTTTCTTT.

This clone was observed a single time. The chain recombines TRBV18 with TRBJ2-7; D not resolved. The CDR3 extends over 12 amino acids. Trimming left V 3 bases short and J 6 bases short, with 9 bases between. Germline loops: CDR1 KGHSH, CDR2 LQKENI. The CDR3 DNA reads TGTGCCAGCTCACCCGGAGCAGCCGAGCAGTACTTC. Protein product: CASSPGAAEQYF. Complete variable domain (other parts from reference TRBV18 and TRBJ2-7): NAGVMQNPRHLVRRRGQEARLRCSPMKGHSHVYWYRQLPEEGLKFMVYLQKENIIDESGMPKERFSAEFPKEGPSILRIQQVVRGDSAAYFCASSPGAAEQYFGPGTRLTVT.

V usage is TRBV10-1 and J usage is TRBJ2-7; TRBD1 might be the D (6 bases). The ends were cut back, 3 bases at V and 6 bases at J, with 12 bases in the middle. CDR3 length: 13 residues. CDR1 and CDR2 from the germline V gene are WNHNN and SYGVQD (reference sequence). CDR3 loop: CASSEYRVGEQYF. CDR3 nucleotides: TGCGCCAGCAGTGAATACAGGGTGGGCGAGCAGTACTTC.

The rearrangement links TRBV27 to TRBJ1-2; maybe TRBD1 (5 bases). Trimming pared 0 bases from V and 4 bases from J, leaving 12 bases between. Germline lookup yields CDR1 MNHEY and CDR2 SMNVEV (reference sequence). This CDR3 contains 15 residues. CDR3 region: CASSLSSRGSYGYTF. Here the CDR3 DNA reads TGTGCCAGCAGTTTATCGTCCCGGGGGAGCTATGGCTACACCTTC.

This clone was observed a handful of times. V gene TRBV2 combines with J gene TRBJ1-4; TRBD1 matches at 7 bases. This CDR3 comprises 15 residues. With 6 bases clipped from V and 4 bases from J, the junction kept 8 bases outside the gene matches. Germline CDR1 is SNHLY and CDR2 is FYNNEI. The CDR3 protein is CASRETGASNEKLFF. The CDR3 nucleotides are TGTGCCAGCAGGGAAACAGGGGCCAGTAATGAAAAACTGTTTTTT.

The chain joins TRBV19 to TRBJ1-2; 8 bases are shared with TRBD1. Germline CDR1 and CDR2: LNHDA and SQIVND (reference sequence). The junction had 12 bases not matched to a gene; V was cut back by 7 bases and J by 8 bases. This CDR3 has 14 amino acids. The DNA of the CDR3 is TGTGCCAGTACCCCAGGCAGGGACAGGCACGGCTACACCTTC. Protein product: CASTPGRDRHGYTF. The whole variable domain, remainder taken from reference TRBV19 and TRBJ1-2, is DGGITQSPKYLFRKEGQNVTLSCEQNLNHDAMYWYRQDPGQGLRLIYYSQIVNDFQKGDIAEGYSVSREKKESFPLTVTSAQKNPTAFYLCASTPGRDRHGYTFGSGTRLTVV.

This rearrangement joins TRBV5-1 to TRBJ2-7; D unresolved. V lost 4 bases to trimming and J lost 2 bases, with 10 bases between them. The CDR3 extends over 13 amino acids. Germline CDR1 and CDR2: SGHRS and YFSETQ. CDR3 loop: CASSENWPYEQYF. The DNA of the CDR3 is TGCGCCAGCAGCGAAAATTGGCCCTACGAGCAGTACTTC.

V is TRBV9 and J is TRBJ2-2; 9 nucleotides agree with TRBD2. V lost 3 bases to trimming and J lost 4 bases; unmatched junction nucleotides: 4. This CDR3 is 15 amino acids long. CDR1 SGDLS and CDR2 YYNGEE come from the germline V gene. In DNA, the CDR3 is TGTGCCAGCAGCGAACCTAGCGGGGCCACCGGGGAGCTGTTTTTT. Amino acid sequence: CASSEPSGATGELFF. The whole variable domain, remainder taken from reference TRBV9 and TRBJ2-2, is DSGVTQTPKHLITATGQRVTLRCSPRSGDLSVYWYQQSLDQGLQFLIQYYNGEERAKGNILERFSAQQFPDLHSELNLSSLELGDSALYFCASSEPSGATGELFFGEGSRLTVL.

This chain uses TRBV6-4 with TRBJ2-2, with D perhaps TRBD2 (5 bases). The CDR3 runs 13 residues. The germline gives CDR1 MRHNA, CDR2 SNTAGT. V lost 5 bases, J lost 1 base, and 5 bases lay in between. This chain's CDR3 is CASSSGNTGELFF. The CDR3 DNA reads TGTGCCAGCAGTAGCGGGAACACCGGGGAGCTGTTTTTT.

V usage is TRBV19 and J usage is TRBJ2-3; TRBD1 matches 9 bases. The CDR3 loop spans 14 amino acids. Trimming removed 6 bases from V and 0 bases from J; junction bases left unmatched: 1. Germline lookup yields CDR1 LNHDA and CDR2 SQIVND (reference sequence). This CDR3 is CASRGTGSTDTQYF. The CDR3 coding sequence is TGTGCCAGTAGGGGGACAGGGAGCACAGATACGCAGTATTTT.

The rearrangement joins TRBV6-1 to TRBJ2-2, with D perhaps matching TRBD1 (6 bases). V was shortened by 7 bases and J by 4 bases, with 13 bases between the two germline ends. The CDR3 runs 14 residues. Germline CDR1 MNHNS, CDR2 SASEGT. In DNA form, the CDR3 reads TGTGCCAGCATTGGTCTAGGGGGCACCGGGGAGCTGTTTTTT. Its translation is CASIGLGGTGELFF.

This rearrangement joins TRBV27 to TRBJ2-7; TRBD1 is a possible D gene (5 bases). Between the trimmed V and J ends, which lost 5 bases and 2 bases, there was a span of 16 bases. CDR3 length equals 15 residues. Germline CDR1 and CDR2: MNHEY and SMNVEV (reference sequence). The CDR3 reads CASSPGHPTAYEQYF. The CDR3 coding sequence is TGTGCCAGCAGTCCAGGGCATCCAACAGCCTACGAGCAGTACTTC.

This chain connects TRBV5-1 to TRBJ1-2; the D is unclear. This CDR3 has 14 amino acids. Germline V CDR1 and CDR2: SGHRS, YFSETQ. Trimming took 4 bases from V and 5 from J, leaving 15 bases between them. The CDR3 protein is CASSPGQNLYGYTF. CDR3 in DNA: TGCGCCAGCAGCCCAGGCCAAAACCTTTATGGCTACACCTTC.

This clone was observed a few times. The V gene is TRBV2, the J gene TRBJ2-3; tentative D call: TRBD2 (7 bases). Per germline, CDR1 SNHLY and CDR2 FYNNEI. The CDR3 loop spans 14 amino acids. V was shortened by 7 bases and J by 0 bases, with 11 bases between the two germline ends. The CDR3 nucleotides read TGTGCCAGCAAGGGGGGGACTAGCACAGATACGCAGTATTTT. This sequence encodes CASKGGTSTDTQYF.